This T cell receptor (beta chain) was identified during a study of blood T cell repertoires in COVID-19. V shed 4 bases and J shed 4 bases, with 14 bases lying between them. CDR3 length: 15 residues. Germline loops: CDR1 MNHEY, CDR2 SVGAGI. Produced via immunoSEQ multiplex PCR; TCRdb's table is partial and in-frame only. There are 350,000 or so clones in the sample; about 87% occur only once, and 1.6% lies in the top ten. The chain combines TRBV6-5 with TRBJ2-1; D is uncertain. This sequence originates from a woman in her 30s with COVID-19, enrolled during active disease. Source material: peripheral blood. The DNA for the CDR3 is TGTGCCAGCAGTTCCCCGTCGGTGAAATACAATGAGCAGTTCTTC. It translates to CASSSPSVKYNEQFF.